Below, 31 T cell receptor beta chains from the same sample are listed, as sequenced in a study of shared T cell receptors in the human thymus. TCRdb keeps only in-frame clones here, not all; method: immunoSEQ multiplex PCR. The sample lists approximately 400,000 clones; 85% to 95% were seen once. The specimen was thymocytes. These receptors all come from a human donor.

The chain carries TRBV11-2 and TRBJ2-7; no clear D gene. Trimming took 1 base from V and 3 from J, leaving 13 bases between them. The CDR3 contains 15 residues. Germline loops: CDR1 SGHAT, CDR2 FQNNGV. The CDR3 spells CASSLAPLTSYEQYF. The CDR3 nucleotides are TGTGCCAGCAGCTTAGCCCCTCTTACAAGCTACGAGCAGTACTTC.

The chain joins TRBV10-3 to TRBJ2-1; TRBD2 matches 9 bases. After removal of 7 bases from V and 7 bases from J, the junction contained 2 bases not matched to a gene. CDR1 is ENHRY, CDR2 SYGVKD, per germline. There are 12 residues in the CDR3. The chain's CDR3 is CAIKTSGNEQFF. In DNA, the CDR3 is TGTGCCATCAAAACTAGCGGGAATGAGCAGTTCTTC.

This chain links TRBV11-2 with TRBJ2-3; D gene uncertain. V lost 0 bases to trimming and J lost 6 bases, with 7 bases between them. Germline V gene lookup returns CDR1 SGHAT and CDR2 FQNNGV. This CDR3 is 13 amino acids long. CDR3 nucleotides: TGTGCCAGCAGCTTAGATACCCGGGATACGCAGTATTTT. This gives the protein CASSLDTRDTQYF.

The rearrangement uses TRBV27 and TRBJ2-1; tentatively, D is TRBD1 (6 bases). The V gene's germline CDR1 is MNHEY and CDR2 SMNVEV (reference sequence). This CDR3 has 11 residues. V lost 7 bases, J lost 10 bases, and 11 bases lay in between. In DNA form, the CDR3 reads TGTGCCAGCACAAAGGGGGTAGAGCAGTTCTTC. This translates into CASTKGVEQFF.

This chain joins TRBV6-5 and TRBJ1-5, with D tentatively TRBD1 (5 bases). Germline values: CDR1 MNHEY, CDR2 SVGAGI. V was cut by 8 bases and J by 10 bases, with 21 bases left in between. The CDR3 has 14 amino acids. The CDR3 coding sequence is TGTGCCAGCGGCGATGAACCGGAGGGGCCTCCCCAGCATTTT. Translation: CASGDEPEGPPQHF.

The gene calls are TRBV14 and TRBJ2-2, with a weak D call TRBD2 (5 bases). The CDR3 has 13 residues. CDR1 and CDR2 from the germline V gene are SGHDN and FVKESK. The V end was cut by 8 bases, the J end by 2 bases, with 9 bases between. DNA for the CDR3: TGTGCCAGCGGAGAGGGCAACACCGGGGAGCTGTTTTTT. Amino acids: CASGEGNTGELFF. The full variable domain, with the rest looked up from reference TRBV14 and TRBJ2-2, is EAGVTQFPSHSVIEKGQTVTLRCDPISGHDNLYWYRRVMGKEIKFLLHFVKESKQDESGMPNNRFLAERTGGTYSTLKVQPAELEDSGVYFCASGEGNTGELFFGEGSRLTVL.

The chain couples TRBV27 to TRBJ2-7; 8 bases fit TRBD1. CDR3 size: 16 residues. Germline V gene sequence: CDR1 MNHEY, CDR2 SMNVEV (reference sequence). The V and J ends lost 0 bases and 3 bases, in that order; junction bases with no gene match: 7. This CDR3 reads CASSLSQQGGGYEQYF. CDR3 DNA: TGTGCCAGCAGTTTATCTCAACAGGGGGGCGGCTACGAGCAGTACTTC.

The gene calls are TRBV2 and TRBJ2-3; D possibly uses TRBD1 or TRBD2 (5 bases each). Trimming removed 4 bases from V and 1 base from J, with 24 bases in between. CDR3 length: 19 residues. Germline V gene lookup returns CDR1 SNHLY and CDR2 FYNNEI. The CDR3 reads CASSAGTMLLVWGTDTQYF. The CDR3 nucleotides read TGTGCCAGCAGTGCAGGGACGATGCTTCTGGTTTGGGGCACAGATACGCAGTATTTT.

The CDR3 sequence: CASSEHCTQGYEQYF. As DNA, the CDR3 is TGCGCCAGCAGTGAACATTGCACTCAAGGCTACGAGCAGTACTTC. This rearrangement joins TRBV10-1 to TRBJ2-7; D is undetermined. The CDR3 is made up of 15 amino acids. CDR1 is WNHNN and CDR2 is SYGVQD in the germline V gene (reference sequence). Trimming removed 3 bases at V and 3 bases at J, with 15 bases between.

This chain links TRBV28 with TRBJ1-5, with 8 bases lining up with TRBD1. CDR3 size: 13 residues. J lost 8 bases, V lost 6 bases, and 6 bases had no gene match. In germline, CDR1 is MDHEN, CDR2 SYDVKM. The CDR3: CASSRTGREPQHF. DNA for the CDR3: TGTGCCAGCAGCCGGACAGGGAGGGAGCCCCAGCATTTT. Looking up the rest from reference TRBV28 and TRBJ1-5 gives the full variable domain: DVKVTQSSRYLVKRTGEKVFLECVQDMDHENMFWYRQDPGLGLRLIYFSYDVKMKEKGDIPEGYSVSREKKERFSLILESASTNQTSMYLCASSRTGREPQHFGDGTRLSIL.

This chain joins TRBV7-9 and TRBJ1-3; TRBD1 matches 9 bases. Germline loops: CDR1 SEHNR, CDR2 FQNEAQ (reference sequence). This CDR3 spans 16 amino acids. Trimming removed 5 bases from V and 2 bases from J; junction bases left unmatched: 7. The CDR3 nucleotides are TGTGCCAGCAGCGTCGGACAGGGGACGACTGGAAACACCATATATTTT. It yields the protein CASSVGQGTTGNTIYF.

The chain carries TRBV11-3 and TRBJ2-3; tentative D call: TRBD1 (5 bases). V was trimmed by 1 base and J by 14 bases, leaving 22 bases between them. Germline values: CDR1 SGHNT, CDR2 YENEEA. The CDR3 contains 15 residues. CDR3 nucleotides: TGTGCCAGCAGCTTAGTAATCCAGGGAATTGGGCACCGGTATTTT. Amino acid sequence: CASSLVIQGIGHRYF.

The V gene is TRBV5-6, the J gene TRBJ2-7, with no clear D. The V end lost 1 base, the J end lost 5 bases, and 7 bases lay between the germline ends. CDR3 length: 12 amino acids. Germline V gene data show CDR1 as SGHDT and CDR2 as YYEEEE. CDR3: CASSLTSHEQYF. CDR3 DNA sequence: TGTGCCAGCAGCTTGACCTCTCACGAGCAGTACTTC. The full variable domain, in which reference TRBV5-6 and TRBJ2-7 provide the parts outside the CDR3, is DAGVTQSPTHLIKTRGQQVTLRCSPKSGHDTVSWYQQALGQGPQFIFQYYEEEERQRGNFPDRFSGHQFPNYSSELNVNALLLGDSALYLCASSLTSHEQYFGPGTRLTVT.

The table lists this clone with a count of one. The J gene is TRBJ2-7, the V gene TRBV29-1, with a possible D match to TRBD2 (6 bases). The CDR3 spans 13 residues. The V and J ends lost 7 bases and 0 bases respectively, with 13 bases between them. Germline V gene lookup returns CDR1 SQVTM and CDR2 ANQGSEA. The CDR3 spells CSALSGSSYEQYF. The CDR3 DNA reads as TGCAGCGCCTTAAGCGGGTCCTCCTACGAGCAGTACTTC.

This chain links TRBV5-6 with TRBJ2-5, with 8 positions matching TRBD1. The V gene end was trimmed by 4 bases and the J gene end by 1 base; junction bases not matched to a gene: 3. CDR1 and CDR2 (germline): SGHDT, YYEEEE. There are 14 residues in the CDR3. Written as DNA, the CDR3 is TGTGCCAGCAGCCGGACAGGGTCCCAAGAGACCCAGTACTTC. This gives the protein CASSRTGSQETQYF.

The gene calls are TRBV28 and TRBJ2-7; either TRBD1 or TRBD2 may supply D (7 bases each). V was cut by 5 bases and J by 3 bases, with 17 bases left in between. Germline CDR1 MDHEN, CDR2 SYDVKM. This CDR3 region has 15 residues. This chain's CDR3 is CASSRQGGTGYEQYF. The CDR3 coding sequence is TGTGCCAGCAGTCGCCAGGGGGGGACGGGCTACGAGCAGTACTTC.

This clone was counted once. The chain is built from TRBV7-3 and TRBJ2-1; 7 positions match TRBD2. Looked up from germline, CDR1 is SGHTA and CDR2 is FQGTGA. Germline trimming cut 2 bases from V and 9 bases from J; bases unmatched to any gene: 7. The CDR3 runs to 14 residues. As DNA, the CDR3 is TGTGCCAGCAGCTTAGCGGGAGTTGAGGGTGAGCAGTTCTTC. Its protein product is CASSLAGVEGEQFF.

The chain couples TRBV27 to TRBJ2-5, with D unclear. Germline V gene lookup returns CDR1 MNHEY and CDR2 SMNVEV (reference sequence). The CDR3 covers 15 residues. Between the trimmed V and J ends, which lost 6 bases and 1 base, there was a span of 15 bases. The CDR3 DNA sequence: TGTGCCAGCAGCAAAATTAGTCGCGGCCAAGAGACCCAGTACTTC. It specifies CASSKISRGQETQYF.

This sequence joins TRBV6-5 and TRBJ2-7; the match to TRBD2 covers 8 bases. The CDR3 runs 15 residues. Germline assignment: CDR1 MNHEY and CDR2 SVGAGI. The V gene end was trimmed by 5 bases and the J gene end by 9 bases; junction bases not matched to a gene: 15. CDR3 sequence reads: CASSPRGGPPKRQYF. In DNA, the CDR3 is TGTGCCAGCAGTCCACGGGGGGGGCCCCCTAAAAGGCAGTACTTC.

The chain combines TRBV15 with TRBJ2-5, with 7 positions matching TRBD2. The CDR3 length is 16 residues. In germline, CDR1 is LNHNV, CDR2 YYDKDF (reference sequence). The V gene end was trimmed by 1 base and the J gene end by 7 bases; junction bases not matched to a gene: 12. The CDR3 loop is CATSRAAGKRGWTQYF. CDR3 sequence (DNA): TGTGCCACCAGCAGAGCCGCAGGAAAGCGGGGTTGGACCCAGTACTTC.

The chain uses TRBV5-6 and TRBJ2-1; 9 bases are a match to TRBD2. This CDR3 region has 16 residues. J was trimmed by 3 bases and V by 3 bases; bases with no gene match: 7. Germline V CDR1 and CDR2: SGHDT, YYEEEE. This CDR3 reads CASSSLAGENYNEQFF. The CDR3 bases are TGTGCCAGCAGCTCCTTAGCGGGAGAGAACTACAATGAGCAGTTCTTC.

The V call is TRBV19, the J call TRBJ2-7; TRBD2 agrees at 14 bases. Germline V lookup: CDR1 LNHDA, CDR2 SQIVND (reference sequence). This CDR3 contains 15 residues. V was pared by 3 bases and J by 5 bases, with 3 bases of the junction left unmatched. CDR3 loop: CASSIVGLAGDEQYF. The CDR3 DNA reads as TGTGCCAGTAGTATTGTGGGACTAGCGGGAGACGAGCAGTACTTC.

CDR3 loop: CATAEGLGVGGEQFF. For the CDR3, the DNA is TGTGCCACCGCCGAGGGCCTGGGTGTGGGGGGTGAGCAGTTCTTC. V gene TRBV10-3 combines with J gene TRBJ2-1; TRBD2 might be the D (6 bases). Per the germline V gene, CDR1 is ENHRY and CDR2 is SYGVKD. V was trimmed by 10 bases and J by 9 bases, leaving 25 bases between them. This CDR3 is built from 15 residues.

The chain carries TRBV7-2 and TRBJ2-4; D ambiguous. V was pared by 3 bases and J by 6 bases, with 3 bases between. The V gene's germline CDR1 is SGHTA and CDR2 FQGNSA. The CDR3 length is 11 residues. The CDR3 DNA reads TGTGCCAGCAGCTTCGGAAACATTCAGTACTTC. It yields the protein CASSFGNIQYF.

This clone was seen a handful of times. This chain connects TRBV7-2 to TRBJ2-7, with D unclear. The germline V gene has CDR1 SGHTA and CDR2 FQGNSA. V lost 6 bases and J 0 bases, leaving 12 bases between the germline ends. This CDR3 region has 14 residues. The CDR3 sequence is CASSNCALSYEQYF. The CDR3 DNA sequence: TGTGCCAGCAGTAATTGTGCGCTCTCCTACGAGCAGTACTTC.

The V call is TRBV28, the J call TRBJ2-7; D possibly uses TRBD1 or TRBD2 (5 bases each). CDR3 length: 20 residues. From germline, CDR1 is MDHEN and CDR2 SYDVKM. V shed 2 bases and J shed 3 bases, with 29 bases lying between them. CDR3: CASSLHPGDQGWGSSYEQYF. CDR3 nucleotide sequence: TGTGCCAGCAGTTTACATCCCGGGGATCAAGGTTGGGGGTCGAGCTACGAGCAGTACTTC.

Written as DNA, the CDR3 is TGTGCCAGCACCAAGACAGGAGCTTTGGGTCCTAGCGGGAGGAGGACCTACAATGAGCAGTTCTTC. Its protein is CASTKTGALGPSGRRTYNEQFF. The chain links TRBV28 to TRBJ2-1; 11 nucleotides match TRBD2. Germline assignment: CDR1 MDHEN and CDR2 SYDVKM. The CDR3 spans 22 residues. J was trimmed by 2 bases and V by 7 bases; bases with no gene match: 25. Based on the CDR3 plus reference TRBV28 and TRBJ2-1, the full variable domain is DVKVTQSSRYLVKRTGEKVFLECVQDMDHENMFWYRQDPGLGLRLIYFSYDVKMKEKGDIPEGYSVSREKKERFSLILESASTNQTSMYLCASTKTGALGPSGRRTYNEQFFGPGTRLTVL.

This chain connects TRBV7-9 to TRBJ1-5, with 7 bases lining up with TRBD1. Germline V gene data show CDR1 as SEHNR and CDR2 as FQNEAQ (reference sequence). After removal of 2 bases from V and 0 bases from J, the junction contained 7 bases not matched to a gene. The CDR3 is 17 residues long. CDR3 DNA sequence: TGTGCCAGCAGCTTACATACAGGGGACGATAGCAATCAGCCCCAGCATTTT. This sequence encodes CASSLHTGDDSNQPQHF.

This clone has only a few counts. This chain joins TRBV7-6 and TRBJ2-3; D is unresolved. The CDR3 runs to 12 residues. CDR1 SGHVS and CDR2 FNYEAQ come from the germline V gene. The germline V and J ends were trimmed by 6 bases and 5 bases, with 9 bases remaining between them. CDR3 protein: CASRPEVDTQYF. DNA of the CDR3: TGTGCCAGCAGGCCCGAAGTAGATACGCAGTATTTT.

Here the CDR3 reads CASSKASGFTETQYF. CDR3 nucleotides: TGTGCCAGCAGCAAAGCCTCAGGGTTCACGGAGACCCAGTACTTC. The J gene is TRBJ2-5, the V gene TRBV21-1; whether TRBD1, the table's D call, matches the DNA was not checked. TRBV21-1 is a listed pseudogene. CDR3 length: 15 amino acids.

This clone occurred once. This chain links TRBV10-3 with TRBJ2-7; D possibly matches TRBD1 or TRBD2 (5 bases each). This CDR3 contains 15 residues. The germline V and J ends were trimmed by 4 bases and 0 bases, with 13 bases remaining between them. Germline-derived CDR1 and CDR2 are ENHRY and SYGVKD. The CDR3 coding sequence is TGTGCCATCAGTGCCCCCCGAGGGGACTCCTACGAGCAGTACTTC. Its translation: CAISAPRGDSYEQYF.